This entry lists 13 T cell receptor beta chains sequenced from one sample in a study of cytomegalovirus exposure and HLA in healthy donors. The PCR ran on 60 Vbeta and 13 Jbeta primers. Only in-frame clones appear in the TCRdb table, and some are missing; sequencing was by immunoSEQ multiplex PCR. The sample lists about 62,000 clones; 65% to 75% were seen once. Sequenced material: PBMCs. Receptors originate from a woman in her thirties in good health and CMV-seronegative.

The chain carries TRBV5-4 and TRBJ2-2, with 9 bases matching TRBD1. The CDR3 covers 15 residues. In germline, CDR1 is SGHNT, CDR2 YYREEE (reference sequence). V shed 5 bases, J shed 1 base, and the junction held 3 bases outside the gene matches. CDR3 residues: CASSPGQGNTGELFF. CDR3 sequence (DNA): TGTGCCAGCAGTCCGGGACAGGGGAACACCGGGGAGCTGTTTTTT.

The rearrangement uses TRBV28 and TRBJ1-3; D gene ambiguous. This CDR3 contains 15 residues. Trimming took off 2 bases at V and 4 bases at J, with 12 bases between the two ends. CDR1 and CDR2 from the germline V gene are MDHEN and SYDVKM. The CDR3 sequence is CASSLRSTGGNTIYF. CDR3 in DNA: TGTGCCAGCAGTTTACGGTCCACGGGAGGAAACACCATATATTTT. Looking up the rest from reference TRBV28 and TRBJ1-3 gives the full variable domain: DVKVTQSSRYLVKRTGEKVFLECVQDMDHENMFWYRQDPGLGLRLIYFSYDVKMKEKGDIPEGYSVSREKKERFSLILESASTNQTSMYLCASSLRSTGGNTIYFGEGSWLTVV.

The chain joins TRBV30 to TRBJ1-5, with unresolved D. The CDR3 is made up of 15 amino acids. Germline V gene sequence: CDR1 GTSNPN, CDR2 SVGIG (reference sequence). The germline V and J ends were trimmed by 4 bases and 3 bases, with 16 bases remaining between them. CDR3 residues: CAWTEGGFYNQPQHF. The CDR3 bases are TGTGCCTGGACCGAGGGAGGTTTTTACAATCAGCCCCAGCATTTT.

The rearrangement links TRBV5-4 to TRBJ2-5; D perhaps matches TRBD1 (7 bases). The germline V and J ends were trimmed by 8 bases and 2 bases, with 22 bases remaining between them. The CDR3 totals 16 residues. Looked up from germline, CDR1 is SGHNT and CDR2 is YYREEE (reference sequence). CDR3 sequence (DNA): TGTGCCAGTAATAAACGCGCGGGGACAGAGCAAGAGACCCAGTACTTC. Amino acids: CASNKRAGTEQETQYF. The complete variable domain, with remaining parts taken from reference TRBV5-4 and TRBJ2-5, reads ETGVTQSPTHLIKTRGQQVTLRCSSQSGHNTVSWYQQALGQGPQFIFQYYREEENGRGNFPPRFSGLQFPNYSSELNVNALELDDSALYLCASNKRAGTEQETQYFGPGTRLLVL.

V gene TRBV28 combines with J gene TRBJ2-7, with 8 nucleotides matching TRBD1. The CDR3 is 13 amino acids. V trimming: 2 bases; J trimming: 4 bases; junction bases outside the gene matches: 1. Germline values: CDR1 MDHEN, CDR2 SYDVKM. DNA for the CDR3: TGTGCCAGCAGTTTACAGGGGGCATACGAGCAGTACTTC. The encoded protein is CASSLQGAYEQYF. Together with reference TRBV28 and TRBJ2-7, the CDR3 gives the full variable domain: DVKVTQSSRYLVKRTGEKVFLECVQDMDHENMFWYRQDPGLGLRLIYFSYDVKMKEKGDIPEGYSVSREKKERFSLILESASTNQTSMYLCASSLQGAYEQYFGPGTRLTVT.

Note on this clone: One end of the junction fails to match germline, which may point to a read error. The rearrangement uses TRBV7-9 and TRBJ1-2; 7 bases match TRBD1. This CDR3 is built from 15 residues. Per the germline V gene, CDR1 is SEHNR and CDR2 is FQNEAQ (reference sequence). The CDR3 DNA reads TGTGCCAGCACCTTAATAACAGGGGTGGGCTATGGCTACACCTTC. Protein sequence: CASTLITGVGYGYTF.

The J gene is TRBJ2-7, the V gene TRBV28; 10 bases fit TRBD1. Looked up from germline, CDR1 is MDHEN and CDR2 is SYDVKM. CDR3 length equals 15 residues. Germline trimming cut 2 bases from V and 6 bases from J; bases unmatched to any gene: 7. CDR3 bases: TGTGCCAGCAGTTTAATCCCTCGGACAGGGGGCGAGCAGTACTTC. Translation gives CASSLIPRTGGEQYF.

The rearrangement joins TRBV5-1 to TRBJ1-6; 7 bases are a match to TRBD1. The V segment lost 2 bases and the J segment 7 bases; nucleotides outside the gene matches: 6. CDR1 and CDR2 from the germline V gene are SGHRS and YFSETQ. The CDR3 spans 15 residues. This CDR3 is CASSFTGEGNSPLHF. For the CDR3, the DNA is TGCGCCAGCAGCTTCACAGGGGAAGGAAATTCACCCCTCCACTTT.

J is TRBJ1-3 and V is TRBV28; D gene unclear. Germline-derived CDR1 and CDR2 are MDHEN and SYDVKM. The CDR3 spans 14 residues. V dropped 8 bases and J dropped 3 bases, with 14 bases sitting between them. The CDR3 sequence: CASGEPGFGNTIYF. In DNA, the CDR3 is TGTGCCAGCGGGGAACCGGGGTTTGGAAACACCATATATTTT. Full variable domain (remainder filled in from reference TRBV28 and TRBJ1-3): DVKVTQSSRYLVKRTGEKVFLECVQDMDHENMFWYRQDPGLGLRLIYFSYDVKMKEKGDIPEGYSVSREKKERFSLILESASTNQTSMYLCASGEPGFGNTIYFGEGSWLTVV.

V usage is TRBV15 and J usage is TRBJ2-5; a weak D match, TRBD2 (6 bases). From germline, CDR1 is LNHNV and CDR2 YYDKDF (reference sequence). The CDR3 runs to 15 residues. V was clipped by 1 base and J by 4 bases, with 13 bases between them. The CDR3 nucleotides are TGTGCCACCAGCAGAGGACTAGGGTCGGGAGAGACCCAGTACTTC. Its translation: CATSRGLGSGETQYF.

This clone occurred once. The V gene is TRBV4-1, the J gene TRBJ2-2, with TRBD2 matching over 8 bases. CDR3 size: 17 residues. The V and J ends lost 0 bases and 5 bases, in that order; junction bases with no gene match: 8. Germline V CDR1 and CDR2: MGHRA, YSYEKL. The CDR3 DNA sequence: TGCGCCAGCAGCCAAGACTTGACGGGAGGGCTTACCGGGGAGCTGTTTTTT. This encodes CASSQDLTGGLTGELFF.

CDR3 residues: CASSLGTGDGNTIYF. CDR3 nucleotide sequence: TGCGCCAGCAGCCTCGGGACAGGGGACGGAAACACCATATATTTT. The chain has TRBV5-1 and TRBJ1-3; 10 bases line up with TRBD1. Losses at the gene ends were 4 bases for V and 4 bases for J; bases not matched to a gene: 5. The CDR3 runs to 15 residues. Germline V lookup: CDR1 SGHRS, CDR2 YFSETQ. Using reference TRBV5-1 and TRBJ1-3 for the parts outside the CDR3, the full variable domain is KAGVTQTPRYLIKTRGQQVTLSCSPISGHRSVSWYQQTPGQGLQFLFEYFSETQRNKGNFPGRFSGRQFSNSRSEMNVSTLELGDSALYLCASSLGTGDGNTIYFGEGSWLTVV.

This chain connects TRBV5-1 to TRBJ2-3; 14 bases match TRBD2. Germline assignment: CDR1 SGHRS and CDR2 YFSETQ. This CDR3 has 17 residues. With V trimmed by 2 bases and J by 4 bases, 6 bases remained unmatched. The CDR3 reads CASSLLGLAGDSDTQYF. CDR3 bases: TGCGCCAGCAGCTTATTGGGACTAGCGGGAGACTCAGATACGCAGTATTTT.